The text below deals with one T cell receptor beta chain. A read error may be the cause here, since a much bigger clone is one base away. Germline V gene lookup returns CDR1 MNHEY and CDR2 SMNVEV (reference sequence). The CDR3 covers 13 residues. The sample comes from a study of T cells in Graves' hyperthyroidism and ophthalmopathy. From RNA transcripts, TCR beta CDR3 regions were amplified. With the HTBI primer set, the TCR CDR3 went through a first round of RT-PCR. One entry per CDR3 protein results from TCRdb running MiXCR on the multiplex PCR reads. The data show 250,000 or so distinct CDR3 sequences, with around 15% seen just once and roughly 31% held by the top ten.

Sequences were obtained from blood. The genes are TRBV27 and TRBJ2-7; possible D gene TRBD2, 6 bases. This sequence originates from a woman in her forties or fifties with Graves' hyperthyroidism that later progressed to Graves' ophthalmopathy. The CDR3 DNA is TGTGCCAGCAGCCACCGGGGACTCTACGTGCAGTACTTC. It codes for CASSHRGLYVQYF.